This T cell receptor (beta chain) was documented in a study of cytomegalovirus exposure and HLA in healthy donors. Whole-study results and caveats: Diagnosis of cytomegalovirus status made by the classifier reportedly showed high specificity and sensitivity. In vitro assays verified that a few CMV-associated chains recognized CMV antigens specifically.

In the case of this clone: Its antigen is unknown.

The table came from immunoSEQ multiplex PCR; TCRdb's copy has only in-frame clones and leaves some out. The data show about 180,000 clones, roughly 86% seen once. The source material was PBMCs. The origin of this receptor is a man younger than 30 in good health and CMV-seropositive.

CDR3 sequence reads: CAIGGKGDSNQPQHF. CDR3 nucleotides: TGTGCCATCGGCGGAAAAGGGGATAGCAATCAGCCCCAGCATTTT. V usage is TRBV10-3 and J usage is TRBJ1-5, with a tentative D call TRBD1 (5 bases). The germline V gene has CDR1 ENHRY and CDR2 SYGVKD. Trimming pared 8 bases from V and 0 bases from J, leaving 14 bases between. This CDR3 is built from 15 residues.